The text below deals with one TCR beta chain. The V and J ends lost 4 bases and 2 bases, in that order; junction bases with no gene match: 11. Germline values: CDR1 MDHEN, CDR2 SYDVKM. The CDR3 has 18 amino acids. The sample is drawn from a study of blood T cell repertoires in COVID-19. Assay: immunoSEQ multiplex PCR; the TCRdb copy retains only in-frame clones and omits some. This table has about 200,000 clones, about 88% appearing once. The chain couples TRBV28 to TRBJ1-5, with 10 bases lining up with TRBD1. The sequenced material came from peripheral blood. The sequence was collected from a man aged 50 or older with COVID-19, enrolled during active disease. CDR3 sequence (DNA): TGTGCCAGCAGTTCAGCGGGACAGGGGATATATGGCAATCAGCCCCAGCATTTT. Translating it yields CASSSAGQGIYGNQPQHF.